This section outlines one T cell receptor beta chain sequence together with its context. The ends were cut back, 5 bases at V and 5 bases at J, with 16 bases in the middle. The CDR3 is 14 amino acids. Germline lookup yields CDR1 SEHNR and CDR2 FQNEAQ (reference sequence). The source of the sample is a study of tumor T cells in aggressive B-cell lymphoma. TCRdb's table, derived via immunoSEQ multiplex PCR, lists solely in-frame clones and lacks some. The sample contains some 10,000 clones, about 88% of which appear only once. This receptor was identified in an adult with diffuse large B cell lymphoma. What was sequenced was tumor tissue. The rearrangement joins TRBV7-9 to TRBJ2-7; D is unclear. CDR3 sequence (DNA): TGTGCCAGCAGCCCTGCGGCGACCTTGAACGAGCAGTACTTC. This encodes CASSPAATLNEQYF.